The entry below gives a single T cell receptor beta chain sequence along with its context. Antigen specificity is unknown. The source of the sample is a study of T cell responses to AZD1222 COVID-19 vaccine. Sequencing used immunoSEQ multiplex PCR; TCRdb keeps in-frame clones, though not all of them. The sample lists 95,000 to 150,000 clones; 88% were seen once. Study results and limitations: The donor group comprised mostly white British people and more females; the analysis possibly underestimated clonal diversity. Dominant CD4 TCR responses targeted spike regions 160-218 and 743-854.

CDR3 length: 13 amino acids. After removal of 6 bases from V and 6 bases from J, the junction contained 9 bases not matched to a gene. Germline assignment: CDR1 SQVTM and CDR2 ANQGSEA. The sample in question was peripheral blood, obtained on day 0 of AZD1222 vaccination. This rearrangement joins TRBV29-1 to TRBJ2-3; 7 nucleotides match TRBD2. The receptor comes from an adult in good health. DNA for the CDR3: TGCAGCGTCGTGGGAGGGGTGGGGGATACGCAGTATTTT. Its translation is CSVVGGVGDTQYF.